One sample yielded the 21 T cell receptor beta chains listed below, sequenced in a study of blood T cell repertoires in COVID-19. Using immunoSEQ multiplex PCR, the repertoire was profiled, and TCRdb retains in-frame clones only, with some absent. Among approximately 180,000 clones listed, about 85% were seen once. What was sequenced was peripheral blood. Receptors were obtained from an elderly woman with acute or convalescent COVID-19.

The chain combines TRBV5-8 with TRBJ1-4, with D tentatively TRBD1 (6 bases). This CDR3 comprises 16 residues. The germline gives CDR1 SGHTS, CDR2 YDEGEE. Trimming shortened V by 0 bases and J by 2 bases, and 11 bases separated the two germline ends. CDR3 nucleotide sequence: TGTGCCAGCAGCTTGGGAAACAGGGCCACTAATGAAAAACTGTTTTTT. It translates to CASSLGNRATNEKLFF.

This chain links TRBV5-5 with TRBJ2-3; 9 bases fit TRBD1. The V gene's germline CDR1 is SGHKS and CDR2 YYEKEE (reference sequence). Unmatched junction bases numbered 7, after V lost 0 bases and J lost 2 bases. CDR3 length equals 17 residues. The CDR3 here is CASSLEPGQGNTDTQYF. DNA of the CDR3: TGTGCCAGCAGCTTGGAACCGGGACAGGGTAACACAGATACGCAGTATTTT.

V gene TRBV6-5 combines with J gene TRBJ1-5; 9 nucleotides agree with TRBD1. V trimming: 5 bases; J trimming: 9 bases; junction bases outside the gene matches: 11. The CDR3 runs 15 residues. The germline V gene has CDR1 MNHEY and CDR2 SVGAGI. The CDR3 loop is CASSNWDRESRPQHF. CDR3 in DNA: TGTGCCAGCAGTAATTGGGACAGGGAGTCTCGGCCCCAGCATTTT.

This clone was recorded a few times. V usage is TRBV5-6 and J usage is TRBJ1-5; 8 bases line up with TRBD1. The V gene end was trimmed by 0 bases and the J gene end by 4 bases; junction bases not matched to a gene: 3. CDR3 length equals 15 residues. Germline V gene sequence: CDR1 SGHDT, CDR2 YYEEEE. The CDR3 spells CASSLGTGTNQPQHF. The CDR3 region has the DNA TGTGCCAGCAGCTTGGGGACAGGGACGAATCAGCCCCAGCATTTT.

V and J are TRBV5-1 and TRBJ2-3; unclear D gene. The germline gives CDR1 SGHRS, CDR2 YFSETQ. V was clipped by 1 base and J by 2 bases, with 2 bases between them. The CDR3 extends over 12 amino acids. The CDR3: CASSLLTDTQYF. The CDR3, as DNA: TGCGCCAGCAGCTTGCTCACAGATACGCAGTATTTT.

This clone was observed a single time. This chain joins TRBV6-5 and TRBJ2-3; TRBD2 is a possible D gene (5 bases). Germline V lookup: CDR1 MNHEY, CDR2 SVGAGI. With 8 bases removed from V and 0 bases from J, the gap between germline ends came to 9 bases. The CDR3 is 13 amino acids. CDR3 sequence reads: CASGRGSTDTQYF. As DNA, the CDR3 is TGTGCCAGCGGACGGGGAAGCACAGATACGCAGTATTTT.

The chain carries TRBV7-2 and TRBJ1-5, with D hard to call. V lost 1 base and J 7 bases, leaving 8 bases between the germline ends. Germline values: CDR1 SGHTA, CDR2 FQGNSA. This CDR3 comprises 13 residues. The CDR3 region is CASSLEGVQPQHF. For the CDR3, the DNA is TGTGCCAGCAGCTTAGAAGGAGTGCAGCCCCAGCATTTT.

The V and J genes are TRBV24-1 and TRBJ1-2, with TRBD1 as a possible D gene (6 bases). The V gene lost 4 bases and the J gene lost 4 bases, with 12 bases spanning the gap. CDR1 and CDR2 (germline): KGHDR, SFDVKD. The CDR3 runs to 14 residues. Written as DNA, the CDR3 is TGTGCCACCAGTGACCGCACAGGGTCCTATGGCTACACCTTC. Translating gives CATSDRTGSYGYTF.

The J gene is TRBJ1-5, the V gene TRBV19, with TRBD1 identical over 7 bases. In germline, CDR1 is LNHDA, CDR2 SQIVND (reference sequence). V dropped 6 bases and J dropped 7; count of bases not matched to a gene: 6. The CDR3 runs to 13 residues. The CDR3 protein is CASSLQGRQPQHF. Written as DNA, the CDR3 is TGTGCCAGTAGCCTACAGGGGCGGCAGCCCCAGCATTTT.

The chain joins TRBV7-2 to TRBJ2-2; TRBD1 matches at 7 bases. The CDR3 is 13 amino acids. J gave up 4 bases and V 7 bases, and 3 bases lay outside the gene matches. CDR1 is SGHTA, CDR2 FQGNSA, per germline. The CDR3 loop is CASTTGVTGELFF. The CDR3 DNA sequence: TGTGCCAGCACCACAGGGGTCACCGGGGAGCTGTTTTTT. The whole variable domain, remainder taken from reference TRBV7-2 and TRBJ2-2, is GAGVSQSPSNKVTEKGKDVELRCDPISGHTALYWYRQSLGQGLEFLIYFQGNSAPDKSGLPSDRFSAERTGGSVSTLTIQRTQQEDSAVYLCASTTGVTGELFFGEGSRLTVL.

The chain has TRBV29-1 and TRBJ1-5, with D possibly TRBD1 on 5 matching bases. CDR1 SQVTM and CDR2 ANQGSEA come from the germline V gene. The ends were cut back, 7 bases at V and 9 bases at J, with 19 bases in the middle. The CDR3 covers 13 residues. For the CDR3, the DNA is TGCAGCGGAGCGGACATTCTCGGGGGGCCCCAGCATTTT. Its protein product is CSGADILGGPQHF.

The chain links TRBV4-3 to TRBJ2-3; 8 bases are shared with TRBD2. CDR3 length equals 17 residues. CDR1 and CDR2 from the germline V gene are LGHNA and YSLEER. The J segment lost 6 bases and the V segment lost 1 base, leaving 12 bases of the junction unmatched. In DNA form, the CDR3 reads TGCGCCAGCAGCCAAGCCCCCCATAGCGGGGTTGTGGATACGCAGTATTTT. Its translation is CASSQAPHSGVVDTQYF.

J is TRBJ1-1 and V is TRBV7-2, with TRBD1 as a possible D gene (5 bases). V gave up 5 bases and J gave up 5 bases, with 18 bases separating them. The length of the CDR3 is 15 residues. CDR1 and CDR2 (germline): SGHTA, FQGNSA. The CDR3 nucleotides are TGTGCCAGCAGCAATAGACTTGGGGAGGGGACTGAAGCTTTCTTT. Amino acid sequence: CASSNRLGEGTEAFF.

The V call is TRBV19, the J call TRBJ1-1, with 7 bases aligning to TRBD1. Trimming cost V 5 bases and J 1 base; bases outside gene matches: 7. CDR1 and CDR2 (germline): LNHDA, SQIVND (reference sequence). CDR3 length: 15 residues. CDR3 region: CASSPLRQGNTEAFF. For the CDR3, the DNA is TGTGCCAGTAGTCCCCTTCGACAGGGGAACACTGAAGCTTTCTTT.

The chain is built from TRBV7-2 and TRBJ2-1; 12 nucleotides agree with TRBD2. The CDR3 consists of 16 residues. The V gene end was trimmed by 5 bases and the J gene end by 1 base; junction bases not matched to a gene: 3. Germline V gene sequence: CDR1 SGHTA, CDR2 FQGNSA. DNA of the CDR3: TGTGCCAGCAGCCTAACTAGCGGGGGGTCCTACAATGAGCAGTTCTTC. This codes for CASSLTSGGSYNEQFF.

V usage is TRBV19 and J usage is TRBJ2-5; D possibly corresponds to TRBD2 (5 bases). Per germline, CDR1 LNHDA and CDR2 SQIVND (reference sequence). V lost 0 bases and J lost 1, with 12 bases in between. CDR3 length: 16 residues. CDR3 DNA: TGTGCCAGTAGTATAGAGGGCTCCGGGATCCAAGAGACCCAGTACTTC. Protein product: CASSIEGSGIQETQYF. Variable domain in full (rest from reference TRBV19 and TRBJ2-5): DGGITQSPKYLFRKEGQNVTLSCEQNLNHDAMYWYRQDPGQGLRLIYYSQIVNDFQKGDIAEGYSVSREKKESFPLTVTSAQKNPTAFYLCASSIEGSGIQETQYFGPGTRLLVL.

CDR3 sequence: CASSDTPGTGYNEQFF. CDR3 DNA: TGTGCCAGCAGCGATACACCCGGGACTGGTTACAATGAGCAGTTCTTC. V is TRBV9 and J is TRBJ2-1; possibly TRBD2 for D (6 bases). The V end was cut by 3 bases, the J end by 4 bases, with 17 bases between. The CDR3 extends over 16 amino acids. Germline loops: CDR1 SGDLS, CDR2 YYNGEE.

V gene TRBV6-5 combines with J gene TRBJ1-5; D is uncertain. Germline V gene lookup returns CDR1 MNHEY and CDR2 SVGAGI. V was shortened by 5 bases and J by 2 bases, with 4 bases between the two germline ends. The CDR3 has 12 amino acids. This chain's CDR3 is CASSLRNQPQHF. CDR3 in DNA: TGTGCCAGCAGTCTACGCAATCAGCCCCAGCATTTT.

This chain joins TRBV18 and TRBJ1-6; D may be TRBD1 (5 bases). This CDR3 spans 20 amino acids. Looked up from germline, CDR1 is KGHSH and CDR2 is LQKENI. The V end was cut by 0 bases, the J end by 7 bases, with 25 bases between. The CDR3 sequence: CASSPPHVRQKKGLNSPLHF. Written as DNA, the CDR3 is TGTGCCAGCTCACCACCCCACGTTCGACAGAAAAAAGGATTAAATTCACCCCTCCACTTT. The variable domain in full, completed from reference TRBV18 and TRBJ1-6, reads NAGVMQNPRHLVRRRGQEARLRCSPMKGHSHVYWYRQLPEEGLKFMVYLQKENIIDESGMPKERFSAEFPKEGPSILRIQQVVRGDSAAYFCASSPPHVRQKKGLNSPLHFGNGTRLTVT.

The chain combines TRBV19 with TRBJ1-1; 8 nucleotides align to TRBD1. Germline V gene data show CDR1 as LNHDA and CDR2 as SQIVND (reference sequence). V was pared by 4 bases and J by 5 bases, with 6 bases of the junction left unmatched. The CDR3 totals 14 residues. The CDR3 loop is CASSTGGARTEAFF. CDR3 bases: TGTGCCAGTAGTACAGGGGGCGCCAGAACTGAAGCTTTCTTT.

The CDR3 reads CASSSTGSRQNTGELFF. CDR3 sequence (DNA): TGTGCCAGCAGCTCAACGGGTTCGCGGCAGAACACCGGGGAGCTGTTTTTT. The J gene is TRBJ2-2, the V gene TRBV11-3; D not resolved. The CDR3 has 17 amino acids. Trimming stripped 4 bases from V and 1 base from J, with 16 bases between. The germline CDR1 and CDR2 sequences are SGHNT and YENEEA. Full variable domain (missing parts from reference TRBV11-3 and TRBJ2-2): EAGVVQSPRYKIIEKKQPVAFWCNPISGHNTLYWYLQNLGQGPELLIRYENEEAVDDSQLPKDRFSAERLKGVDSTLKIQPAELGDSAVYLCASSSTGSRQNTGELFFGEGSRLTVL.